The entry below describes one TCR beta chain. The data derive from a study of T-cell memory formation after mild COVID-19. With 3 bases clipped from V and 6 bases from J, the junction kept 5 bases outside the gene matches. CDR1 and CDR2 from the germline V gene are MNHEY and SVGAGI. The CDR3 totals 15 residues. TCRdb reprocessed the 5' RACE reads via MiXCR and lists one record per CDR3 protein. The sample lists around 340,000 distinct CDR3 sequences, less than 20% occurring once. The origin of this receptor is a man between 18 and 35 years old who had mild COVID-19 (a few samples of this study predate the infection). Cell type and time point are not known. Sequenced sample: PBMCs or a T cell subset sorted from them (not recorded which). The chain is built from TRBV6-5 and TRBJ2-7; TRBD2 aligns across 13 bases. The CDR3 loop is CASSYRTSGGSEQYF. The DNA for the CDR3 is TGTGCCAGCAGTTATCGGACTAGCGGGGGAAGCGAGCAGTACTTC.